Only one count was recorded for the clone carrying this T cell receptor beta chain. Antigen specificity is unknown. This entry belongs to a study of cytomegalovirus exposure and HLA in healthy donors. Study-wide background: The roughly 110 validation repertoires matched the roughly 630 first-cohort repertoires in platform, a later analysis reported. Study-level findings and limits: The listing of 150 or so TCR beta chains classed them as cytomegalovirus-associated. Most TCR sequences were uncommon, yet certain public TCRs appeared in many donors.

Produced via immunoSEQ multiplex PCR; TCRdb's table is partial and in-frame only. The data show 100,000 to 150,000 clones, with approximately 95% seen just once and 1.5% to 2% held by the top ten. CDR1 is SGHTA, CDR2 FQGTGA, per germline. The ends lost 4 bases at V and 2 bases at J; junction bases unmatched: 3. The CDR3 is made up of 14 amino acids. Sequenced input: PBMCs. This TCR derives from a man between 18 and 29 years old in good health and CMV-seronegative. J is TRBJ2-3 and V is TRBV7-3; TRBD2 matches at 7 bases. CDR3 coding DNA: TGTGCCAGCAGCTCCGGACTAGTCACAGATACGCAGTATTTT. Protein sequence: CASSSGLVTDTQYF.